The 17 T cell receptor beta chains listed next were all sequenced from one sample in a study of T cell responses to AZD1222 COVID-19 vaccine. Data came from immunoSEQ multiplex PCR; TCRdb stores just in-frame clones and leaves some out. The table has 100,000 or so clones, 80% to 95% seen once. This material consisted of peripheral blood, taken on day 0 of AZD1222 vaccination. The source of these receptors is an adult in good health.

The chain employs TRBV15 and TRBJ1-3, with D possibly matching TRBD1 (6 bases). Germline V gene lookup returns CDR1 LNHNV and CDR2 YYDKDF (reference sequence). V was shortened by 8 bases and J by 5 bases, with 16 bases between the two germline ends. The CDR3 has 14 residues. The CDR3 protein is CATESQGLRNTIYF. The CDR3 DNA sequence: TGTGCCACCGAATCGCAGGGGCTAAGAAACACCATATATTTT.

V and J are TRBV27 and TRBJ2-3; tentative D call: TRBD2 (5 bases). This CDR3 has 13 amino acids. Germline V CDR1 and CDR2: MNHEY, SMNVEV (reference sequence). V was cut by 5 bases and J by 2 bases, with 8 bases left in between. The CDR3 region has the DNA TGTGCCAGCAGTCTGGGAGCCACAGATACGCAGTATTTT. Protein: CASSLGATDTQYF.

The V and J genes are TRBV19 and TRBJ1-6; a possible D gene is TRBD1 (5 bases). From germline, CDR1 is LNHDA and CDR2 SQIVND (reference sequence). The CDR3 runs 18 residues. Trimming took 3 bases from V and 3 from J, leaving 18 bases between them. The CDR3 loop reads CASSIGDGLAGYNSPLHF. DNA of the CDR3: TGTGCCAGTAGTATCGGGGACGGACTGGCCGGCTATAATTCACCCCTCCACTTT.

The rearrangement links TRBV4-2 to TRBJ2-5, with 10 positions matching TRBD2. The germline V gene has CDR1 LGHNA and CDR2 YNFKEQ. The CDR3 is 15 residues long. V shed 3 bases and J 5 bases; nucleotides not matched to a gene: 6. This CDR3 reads CASSHLAGEVETQYF. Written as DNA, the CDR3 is TGTGCCAGCAGCCACCTAGCGGGAGAGGTGGAGACCCAGTACTTC.

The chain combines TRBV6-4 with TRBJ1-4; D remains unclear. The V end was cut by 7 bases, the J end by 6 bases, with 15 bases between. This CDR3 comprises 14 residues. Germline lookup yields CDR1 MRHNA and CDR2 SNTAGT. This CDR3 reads CASNLDEEDEKLFF. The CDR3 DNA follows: TGTGCCAGCAACCTGGACGAGGAGGATGAAAAACTGTTTTTT.

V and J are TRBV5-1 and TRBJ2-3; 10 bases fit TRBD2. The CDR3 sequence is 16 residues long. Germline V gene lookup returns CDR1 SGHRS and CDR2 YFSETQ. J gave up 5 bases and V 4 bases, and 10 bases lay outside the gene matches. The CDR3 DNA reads TGCGCCAGCAGCACAAGGAGGCTAGCGGGAGTAGATACGCAGTATTTT. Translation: CASSTRRLAGVDTQYF.

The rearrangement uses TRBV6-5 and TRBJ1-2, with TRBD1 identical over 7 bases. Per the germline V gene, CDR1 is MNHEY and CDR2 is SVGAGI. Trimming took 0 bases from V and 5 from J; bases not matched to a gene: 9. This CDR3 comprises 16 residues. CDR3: CASSYSTGHLGYGYTF. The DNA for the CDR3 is TGTGCCAGCAGTTACTCGACAGGGCACCTTGGGTATGGCTACACCTTC.

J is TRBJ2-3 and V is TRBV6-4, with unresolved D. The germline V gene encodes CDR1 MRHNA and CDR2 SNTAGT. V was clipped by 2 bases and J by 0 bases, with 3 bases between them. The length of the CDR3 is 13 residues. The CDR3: CASSDQSTDTQYF. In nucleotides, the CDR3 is TGTGCCAGCAGTGACCAAAGCACAGATACGCAGTATTTT.

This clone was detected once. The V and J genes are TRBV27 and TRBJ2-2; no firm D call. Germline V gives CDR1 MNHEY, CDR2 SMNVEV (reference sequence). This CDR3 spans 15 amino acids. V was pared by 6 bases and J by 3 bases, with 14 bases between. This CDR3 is CASSRRPPDTGELFF. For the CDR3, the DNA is TGTGCCAGCAGCCGCAGGCCCCCGGACACCGGGGAGCTGTTTTTT.

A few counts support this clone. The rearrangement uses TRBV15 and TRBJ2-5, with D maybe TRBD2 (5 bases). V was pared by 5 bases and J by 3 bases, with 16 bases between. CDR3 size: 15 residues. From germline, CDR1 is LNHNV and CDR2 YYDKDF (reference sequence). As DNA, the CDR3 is TGTGCCACCAGCGCCCCGGGGTCGCGGAAAGAGACCCAGTACTTC. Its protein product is CATSAPGSRKETQYF.

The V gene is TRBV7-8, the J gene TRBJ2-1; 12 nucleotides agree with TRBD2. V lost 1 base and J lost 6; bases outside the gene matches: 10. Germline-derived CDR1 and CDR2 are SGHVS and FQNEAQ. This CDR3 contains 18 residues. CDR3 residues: CASSLVVLLAGGLNEQFF. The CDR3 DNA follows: TGTGCCAGCAGCTTAGTTGTTCTCCTAGCGGGAGGGCTCAATGAGCAGTTCTTC.

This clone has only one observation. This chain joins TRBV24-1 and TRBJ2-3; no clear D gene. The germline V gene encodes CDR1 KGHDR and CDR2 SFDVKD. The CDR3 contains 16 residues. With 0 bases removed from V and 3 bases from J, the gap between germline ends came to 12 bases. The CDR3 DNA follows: TGTGCCACCAGTGATTTGCGAACCGGGTCTACAGATACGCAGTATTTT. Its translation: CATSDLRTGSTDTQYF.

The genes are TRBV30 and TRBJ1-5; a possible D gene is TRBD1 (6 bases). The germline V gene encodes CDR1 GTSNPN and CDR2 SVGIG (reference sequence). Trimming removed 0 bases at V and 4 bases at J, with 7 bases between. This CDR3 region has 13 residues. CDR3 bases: TGTGCCTGGAGTGTAAGGGGGAATCAGCCCCAGCATTTT. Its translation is CAWSVRGNQPQHF.

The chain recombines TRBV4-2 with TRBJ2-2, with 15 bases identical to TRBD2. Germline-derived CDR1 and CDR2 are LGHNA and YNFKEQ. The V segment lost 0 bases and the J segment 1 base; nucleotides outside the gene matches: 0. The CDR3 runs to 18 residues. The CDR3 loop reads CASSQEGLAGGNTGELFF. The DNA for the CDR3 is TGTGCCAGCAGCCAAGAGGGACTAGCGGGAGGGAACACCGGGGAGCTGTTTTTT.

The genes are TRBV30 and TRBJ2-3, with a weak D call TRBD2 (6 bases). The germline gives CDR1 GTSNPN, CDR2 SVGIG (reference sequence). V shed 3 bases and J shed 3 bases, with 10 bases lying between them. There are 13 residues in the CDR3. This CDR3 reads CAWRVLATDTQYF. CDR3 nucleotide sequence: TGTGCCTGGAGGGTTCTAGCGACAGATACGCAGTATTTT.

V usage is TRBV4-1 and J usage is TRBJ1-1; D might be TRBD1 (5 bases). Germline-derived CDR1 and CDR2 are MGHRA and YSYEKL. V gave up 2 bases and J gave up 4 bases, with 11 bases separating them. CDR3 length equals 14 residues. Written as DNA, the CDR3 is TGCGCCAGCAGCCAACAGGGTCGGGGCACTGAAGCTTTCTTT. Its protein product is CASSQQGRGTEAFF.

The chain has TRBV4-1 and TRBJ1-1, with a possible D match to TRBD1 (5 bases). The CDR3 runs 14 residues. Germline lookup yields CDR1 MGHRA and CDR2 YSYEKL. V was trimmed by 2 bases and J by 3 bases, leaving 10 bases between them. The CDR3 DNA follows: TGCGCCAGCAGCCAATTGGGGGATCACACTGAAGCTTTCTTT. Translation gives CASSQLGDHTEAFF.